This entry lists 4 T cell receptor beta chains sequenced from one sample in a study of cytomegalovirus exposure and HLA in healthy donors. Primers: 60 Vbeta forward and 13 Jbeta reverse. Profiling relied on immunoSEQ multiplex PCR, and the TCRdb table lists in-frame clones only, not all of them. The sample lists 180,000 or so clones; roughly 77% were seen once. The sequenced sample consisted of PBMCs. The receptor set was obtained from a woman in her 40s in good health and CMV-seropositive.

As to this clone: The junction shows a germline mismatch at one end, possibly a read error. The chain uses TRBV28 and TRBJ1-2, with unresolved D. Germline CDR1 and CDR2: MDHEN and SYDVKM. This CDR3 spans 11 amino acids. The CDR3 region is CASSRNCGYTF. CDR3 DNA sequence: TGTGCCAGCAGCCGTAACTGTGGCTACACCTTC.

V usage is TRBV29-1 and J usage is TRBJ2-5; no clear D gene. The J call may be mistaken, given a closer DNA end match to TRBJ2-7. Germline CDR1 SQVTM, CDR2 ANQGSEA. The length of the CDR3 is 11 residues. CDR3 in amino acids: CSVARDYEQYF. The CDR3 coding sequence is TGCAGCGTTGCCAGAGACTACGAGCAGTACTTC.

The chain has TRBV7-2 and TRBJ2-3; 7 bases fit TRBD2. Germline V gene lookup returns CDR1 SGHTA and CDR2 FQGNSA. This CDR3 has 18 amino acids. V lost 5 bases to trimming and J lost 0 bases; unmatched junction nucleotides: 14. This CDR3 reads CASSPSTSSGPSTDTQYF. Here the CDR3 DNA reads TGTGCCAGCAGCCCTAGCACCTCTAGCGGTCCTAGCACAGATACGCAGTATTTT.

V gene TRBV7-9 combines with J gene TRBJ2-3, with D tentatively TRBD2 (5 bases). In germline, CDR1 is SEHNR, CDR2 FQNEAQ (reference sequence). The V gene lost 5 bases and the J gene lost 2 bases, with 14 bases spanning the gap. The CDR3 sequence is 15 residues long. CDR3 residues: CASSPPSGYTDTQYF. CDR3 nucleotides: TGTGCCAGCAGCCCTCCCAGCGGTTACACAGATACGCAGTATTTT.